The 27 T cell receptor beta chains in this list originate from one sample, sequenced in a study of cytomegalovirus exposure and HLA in healthy donors. The PCR contained 60 Vbeta and 13 Jbeta primers. This table comes from immunoSEQ multiplex PCR, and its TCRdb copy is limited to in-frame clones, with some not included. The sample lists 150,000 to 200,000 clones; roughly four fifths were seen once. The sequenced material came from PBMCs. These receptors were obtained from a man aged 35-49 years in good health and CMV-seronegative.

This sequence joins TRBV7-9 and TRBJ2-7; 7 nucleotides match TRBD1. The CDR3 loop spans 15 amino acids. Trimming removed 5 bases from V and 2 bases from J; junction bases left unmatched: 9. Per the germline V gene, CDR1 is SEHNR and CDR2 is FQNEAQ (reference sequence). CDR3: CASSPWDSSAYEQYF. The CDR3 DNA sequence: TGTGCCAGCAGCCCTTGGGACAGCTCCGCCTACGAGCAGTACTTC. Using reference TRBV7-9 and TRBJ2-7 for the parts outside the CDR3, the full variable domain is DTGVSQNPRHKITKRGQNVTFRCDPISEHNRLYWYRQTLGQGPEFLTYFQNEAQLEKSRLLSDRFSAERPKGSFSTLEIQRTEQGDSAMYLCASSPWDSSAYEQYFGPGTRLTVT.

V gene TRBV30 combines with J gene TRBJ2-3; 8 bases agree with TRBD2. Losses at the gene ends were 7 bases for V and 3 bases for J; bases not matched to a gene: 12. This CDR3 spans 15 amino acids. Looked up from germline, CDR1 is GTSNPN and CDR2 is SVGIG (reference sequence). The CDR3 DNA follows: TGTGCCTTACGGGGGGGGACTTTGGAGACAGATACGCAGTATTTT. It codes for CALRGGTLETDTQYF.

This clone has only one observation. This chain connects TRBV7-9 to TRBJ1-4, with 8 bases matching TRBD1. Trimming cost V 1 base and J 8 bases; bases outside gene matches: 9. The CDR3 totals 16 residues. CDR1 and CDR2 from the germline V gene are SEHNR and FQNEAQ (reference sequence). The CDR3 reads CASSLGGQGIEEKLFF. CDR3 nucleotide sequence: TGTGCCAGCAGCTTAGGTGGACAGGGAATAGAAGAAAAACTGTTTTTT.

This clone was observed a handful of times. V gene TRBV5-6 combines with J gene TRBJ1-4; a possible D gene is TRBD1 (5 bases). CDR1 and CDR2 (germline): SGHDT, YYEEEE. Trimming took 2 bases from V and 6 from J, leaving 17 bases between them. The CDR3 runs to 16 residues. CDR3 sequence reads: CASSLYDRQPYEKLFF. CDR3 nucleotides: TGTGCCAGCAGCTTATATGATAGACAGCCCTATGAAAAACTGTTTTTT.

This clone was found once. This chain joins TRBV27 and TRBJ2-5, with 11 bases identical to TRBD2. The DNA end lines up better with TRBJ2-7; the J call may be wrong. This CDR3 is built from 15 residues. In germline, CDR1 is MNHEY, CDR2 SMNVEV (reference sequence). For the CDR3, the DNA is TGTGCCAGCAGCCCCAAGACTAGCGGGATTTACGAGCAGTACTTC. Its protein is CASSPKTSGIYEQYF.

The chain couples TRBV5-1 to TRBJ2-3; a weak D match, TRBD2 (6 bases). With 3 bases removed from V and 1 base from J, the gap between germline ends came to 18 bases. This CDR3 has 17 amino acids. Germline V gene lookup returns CDR1 SGHRS and CDR2 YFSETQ. The CDR3 sequence: CASSSPTSQTRTDTQYF. As DNA, the CDR3 is TGCGCCAGCAGCTCTCCTACTAGCCAGACTCGCACAGATACGCAGTATTTT.

The chain is built from TRBV5-1 and TRBJ2-5; TRBD2 matches 9 bases. CDR3 size: 16 residues. From germline, CDR1 is SGHRS and CDR2 YFSETQ. V was pared by 4 bases and J by 4 bases, with 11 bases of the junction left unmatched. CDR3 DNA: TGCGCCAGCAGCCCCTCCCCAGCGGGAGGCGGAGAGACCCAGTACTTC. Translating it yields CASSPSPAGGGETQYF.

Worth noting for this clone: The junction differs from germline at one of its ends, possibly a read error. The gene calls are TRBV19 and TRBJ2-1; tentatively, D is TRBD2 (6 bases). The CDR3 covers 13 residues. From germline, CDR1 is LNHDA and CDR2 SQIVND (reference sequence). The CDR3 DNA sequence: TGTGCCAGTAGTTGGGACTCCCACAATGAGCAGTTCTTC. Translated, it gives CASSWDSHNEQFF.

The V and J genes are TRBV11-2 and TRBJ2-7, with 15 bases that match TRBD2. The CDR3 totals 15 residues. Germline V gene sequence: CDR1 SGHAT, CDR2 FQNNGV. J was trimmed by 4 bases and V by 4 bases; bases with no gene match: 2. The CDR3 bases are TGTGCCAGCAGCTCGGGACTAGCGGGAGGATACGAGCAGTACTTC. Its translation is CASSSGLAGGYEQYF.

This chain links TRBV19 with TRBJ2-3, with a tentative D call TRBD2 (6 bases). CDR1 LNHDA and CDR2 SQIVND come from the germline V gene (reference sequence). This CDR3 is 14 amino acids long. Trimming took off 4 bases at V and 0 bases at J, with 8 bases between the two ends. The CDR3 region is CASSRRGSTDTQYF. The DNA of the CDR3 is TGTGCCAGTAGTAGGCGGGGAAGCACAGATACGCAGTATTTT.

V gene TRBV7-2 combines with J gene TRBJ2-3; a weak D match, TRBD1 (6 bases). The CDR3 has 14 amino acids. Germline CDR1 SGHTA, CDR2 FQGNSA. V was pared by 2 bases and J by 10 bases, with 16 bases between. The CDR3, as DNA: TGTGCCAGCAGCTTACCGACAGGCCGGGGAGCGCAGTATTTT. This translates into CASSLPTGRGAQYF.

There are a few counts of this clone. This rearrangement joins TRBV28 to TRBJ1-2; D gene ambiguous. The germline V gene encodes CDR1 MDHEN and CDR2 SYDVKM. Trimming cost V 6 bases and J 0 bases, with 14 bases left between them. This CDR3 has 15 amino acids. The CDR3 DNA is TGTGCCAGCAGAAAAATAAGAACAGCTAACTATGGCTACACCTTC. Amino acid sequence: CASRKIRTANYGYTF.

This CDR3 is CASSLSLQGYGAEAFF. The CDR3 DNA reads TGTGCCAGCAGCTTATCCCTCCAGGGATATGGTGCTGAAGCTTTCTTT. The V call is TRBV7-2, the J call TRBJ1-1; D might be TRBD1 (5 bases). This CDR3 region has 16 residues. Germline CDR1 SGHTA, CDR2 FQGNSA. The V end was cut by 2 bases, the J end by 6 bases, with 19 bases between.

This clone appeared once. The gene calls are TRBV11-2 and TRBJ2-1, with 8 nucleotides matching TRBD2. Germline CDR1 SGHAT, CDR2 FQNNGV. The CDR3 extends over 15 amino acids. V was pared by 6 bases and J by 5 bases, with 9 bases of the junction left unmatched. Here the CDR3 DNA reads TGTGCCAGCAGACCTGAGCGGGAGACCCACAATGAGCAGTTCTTC. This codes for CASRPERETHNEQFF.

This chain joins TRBV6-5 and TRBJ2-1; maybe TRBD2 (5 bases). The CDR3 has 15 amino acids. Germline V lookup: CDR1 MNHEY, CDR2 SVGAGI. Trimming took off 0 bases at V and 9 bases at J, with 15 bases between the two ends. In DNA, the CDR3 is TGTGCCAGCAGTTACTCTGGCGGGTTGAGAGGTGAGCAGTTCTTC. This gives the protein CASSYSGGLRGEQFF.

This clone was observed a single time. The rearrangement links TRBV28 to TRBJ1-2; D uncertain. CDR1 is MDHEN, CDR2 SYDVKM, per germline. V was shortened by 2 bases and J by 4 bases, with 5 bases between the two germline ends. This CDR3 comprises 12 residues. This CDR3 reads CASSLRAYGYTF. The CDR3 nucleotides read TGTGCCAGCAGTTTACGAGCCTATGGCTACACCTTC.

V and J are TRBV6-5 and TRBJ1-3; no clear D gene. The germline V gene encodes CDR1 MNHEY and CDR2 SVGAGI. The CDR3 consists of 15 residues. The germline V and J ends were trimmed by 8 bases and 4 bases, with 18 bases remaining between them. The CDR3 loop is CASSAGGRSGNTIYF. CDR3 DNA sequence: TGTGCCAGCTCCGCCGGAGGCAGATCGGGAAACACCATATATTTT.

The chain employs TRBV27 and TRBJ1-6; a possible D gene is TRBD1 (5 bases). Germline V gene data show CDR1 as MNHEY and CDR2 as SMNVEV (reference sequence). V was pared by 2 bases and J by 10 bases, with 18 bases between. The CDR3 sequence is 16 residues long. This chain's CDR3 is CASSLKAGTFKSPLHF. The CDR3 nucleotides read TGTGCCAGCAGTTTAAAGGCGGGGACTTTTAAGTCACCCCTCCACTTT.

This chain uses TRBV6-5 with TRBJ2-6, with a weak D call TRBD1 (6 bases). This CDR3 spans 15 amino acids. V lost 4 bases and J lost 2, with 9 bases in between. Germline values: CDR1 MNHEY, CDR2 SVGAGI. CDR3 sequence: CASSLRGTGANVLTF. DNA of the CDR3: TGTGCCAGCAGTTTAAGGGGGACTGGGGCCAACGTCCTGACTTTC.

The rearrangement links TRBV7-2 to TRBJ2-7; 11 bases agree with TRBD1. Germline CDR1 is SGHTA and CDR2 is FQGNSA. The ends lost 5 bases at V and 4 bases at J; junction bases unmatched: 7. CDR3 length: 15 residues. CDR3 residues: CASSGQGAQSYEQYF. The CDR3, as DNA: TGTGCCAGCAGCGGACAGGGGGCTCAATCGTACGAGCAGTACTTC. The whole variable domain, remainder taken from reference TRBV7-2 and TRBJ2-7, is GAGVSQSPSNKVTEKGKDVELRCDPISGHTALYWYRQSLGQGLEFLIYFQGNSAPDKSGLPSDRFSAERTGGSVSTLTIQRTQQEDSAVYLCASSGQGAQSYEQYFGPGTRLTVT.

This clone was observed a single time. Its ends do not fully match the called genes, so a read error is possible. The rearrangement uses TRBV7-9 and TRBJ1-6, with no clear D. The CDR3 extends over 12 amino acids. Per the germline V gene, CDR1 is SEHNR and CDR2 is FQNEAQ (reference sequence). CDR3 in DNA: TGTTCCAGCAGCTTAAGCGGGTCACCCCTCCACTTT. Translated: CSSSLSGSPLHF. Variable domain in full (rest from reference TRBV7-9 and TRBJ1-6): DTGVSQNPRHKITKRGQNVTFRCDPISEHNRLYWYRQTLGQGPEFLTYFQNEAQLEKSRLLSDRFSAERPKGSFSTLEIQRTEQGDSAMYLCSSSLSGSPLHFGNGTRLTVT.

V is TRBV9 and J is TRBJ2-7, with D possibly being TRBD2 (5 bases). Trimming took 0 bases from V and 6 from J, leaving 16 bases between them. Germline V gene data show CDR1 as SGDLS and CDR2 as YYNGEE. This CDR3 is built from 15 residues. The CDR3 sequence is CASSVGEWPAGEQYF. In DNA form, the CDR3 reads TGTGCCAGCAGCGTAGGGGAGTGGCCAGCCGGCGAGCAGTACTTC. The full variable domain, in which reference TRBV9 and TRBJ2-7 provide the parts outside the CDR3, is DSGVTQTPKHLITATGQRVTLRCSPRSGDLSVYWYQQSLDQGLQFLIQYYNGEERAKGNILERFSAQQFPDLHSELNLSSLELGDSALYFCASSVGEWPAGEQYFGPGTRLTVT.

The chain is built from TRBV29-1 and TRBJ1-1; D ambiguous. This CDR3 contains 12 residues. Germline CDR1 SQVTM, CDR2 ANQGSEA. Deletions cut 8 bases from V and 1 base from J, with 11 bases between. DNA of the CDR3: TGCAGCTCTAAGGCGGCGAACACTGAAGCTTTCTTT. Its protein product is CSSKAANTEAFF.

For this clone: Distinct nucleotide sequences in the sample also encode this CDR3. The chain uses TRBV6-5 and TRBJ1-1, with TRBD1 matching 9 bases. Germline V gene data show CDR1 as MNHEY and CDR2 as SVGAGI. This CDR3 has 14 residues. V was pared by 5 bases and J by 4 bases, with 5 bases of the junction left unmatched. For the CDR3, the DNA is TGTGCCAGCAGTCGGGACAGGGAAATCACTGAAGCTTTCTTT. Protein: CASSRDREITEAFF.

The gene calls are TRBV5-5 and TRBJ2-2; D is perhaps TRBD1 (6 bases). V dropped 5 bases and J dropped 4 bases, with 18 bases sitting between them. Per the germline V gene, CDR1 is SGHKS and CDR2 is YYEKEE (reference sequence). The CDR3 runs 16 residues. CDR3 region: CASRPYRVHVTGELFF. The CDR3 nucleotides read TGTGCCAGCAGGCCTTACAGGGTCCACGTCACCGGGGAGCTGTTTTTT.

V and J are TRBV28 and TRBJ2-7; TRBD2 might be the D (6 bases). V was cut by 6 bases and J by 2 bases, with 11 bases left in between. Germline CDR1 reads MDHEN; CDR2 reads SYDVKM. The CDR3 totals 13 residues. CDR3 sequence (DNA): TGTGCCAGCAGGGAGGGTAAGACCTACGAGCAGTACTTC. It is translated as CASREGKTYEQYF. Based on the CDR3 plus reference TRBV28 and TRBJ2-7, the full variable domain is DVKVTQSSRYLVKRTGEKVFLECVQDMDHENMFWYRQDPGLGLRLIYFSYDVKMKEKGDIPEGYSVSREKKERFSLILESASTNQTSMYLCASREGKTYEQYFGPGTRLTVT.

This clone was picked up a small number of times. V and J are TRBV2 and TRBJ2-7; TRBD1 agrees at 7 bases. This CDR3 has 14 amino acids. The V gene end was trimmed by 7 bases and the J gene end by 1 base; junction bases not matched to a gene: 7. In germline, CDR1 is SNHLY, CDR2 FYNNEI. The CDR3: CASMDRLYSYEQYF. CDR3 DNA sequence: TGTGCCAGCATGGACAGGCTGTATTCCTACGAGCAGTACTTC.